This T cell receptor (beta chain) stems from a study of blood T cell repertoires in COVID-19. Study information: Samples came from the United States, Italy and Spain, spanning acute and convalescent COVID-19.

This clone was seen only once. A Seattle source enrolled patients during active infection and followed them longitudinally. Trimming at V came to 8 bases and at J to 0 bases, leaving 7 bases not matched to a gene. The germline CDR1 and CDR2 sequences are LNHDA and SQIVND (reference sequence). The CDR3 is 17 residues long. TCRdb keeps only in-frame clones here, not all; method: immunoSEQ multiplex PCR. The repertoire holds some 220,000 clones, with 70% to 90% as singletons. The sequence was obtained from a man aged 45-60 years with COVID-19, enrolled during active disease. The chain employs TRBV19 and TRBJ2-6; TRBD2 aligns across 10 bases. The sample comprised peripheral blood. The CDR3 DNA reads TGTGCCAGTTCTCGGACTAGCGGATCCTCTGGGGCCAACGTCCTGACTTTC. This codes for CASSRTSGSSGANVLTF.